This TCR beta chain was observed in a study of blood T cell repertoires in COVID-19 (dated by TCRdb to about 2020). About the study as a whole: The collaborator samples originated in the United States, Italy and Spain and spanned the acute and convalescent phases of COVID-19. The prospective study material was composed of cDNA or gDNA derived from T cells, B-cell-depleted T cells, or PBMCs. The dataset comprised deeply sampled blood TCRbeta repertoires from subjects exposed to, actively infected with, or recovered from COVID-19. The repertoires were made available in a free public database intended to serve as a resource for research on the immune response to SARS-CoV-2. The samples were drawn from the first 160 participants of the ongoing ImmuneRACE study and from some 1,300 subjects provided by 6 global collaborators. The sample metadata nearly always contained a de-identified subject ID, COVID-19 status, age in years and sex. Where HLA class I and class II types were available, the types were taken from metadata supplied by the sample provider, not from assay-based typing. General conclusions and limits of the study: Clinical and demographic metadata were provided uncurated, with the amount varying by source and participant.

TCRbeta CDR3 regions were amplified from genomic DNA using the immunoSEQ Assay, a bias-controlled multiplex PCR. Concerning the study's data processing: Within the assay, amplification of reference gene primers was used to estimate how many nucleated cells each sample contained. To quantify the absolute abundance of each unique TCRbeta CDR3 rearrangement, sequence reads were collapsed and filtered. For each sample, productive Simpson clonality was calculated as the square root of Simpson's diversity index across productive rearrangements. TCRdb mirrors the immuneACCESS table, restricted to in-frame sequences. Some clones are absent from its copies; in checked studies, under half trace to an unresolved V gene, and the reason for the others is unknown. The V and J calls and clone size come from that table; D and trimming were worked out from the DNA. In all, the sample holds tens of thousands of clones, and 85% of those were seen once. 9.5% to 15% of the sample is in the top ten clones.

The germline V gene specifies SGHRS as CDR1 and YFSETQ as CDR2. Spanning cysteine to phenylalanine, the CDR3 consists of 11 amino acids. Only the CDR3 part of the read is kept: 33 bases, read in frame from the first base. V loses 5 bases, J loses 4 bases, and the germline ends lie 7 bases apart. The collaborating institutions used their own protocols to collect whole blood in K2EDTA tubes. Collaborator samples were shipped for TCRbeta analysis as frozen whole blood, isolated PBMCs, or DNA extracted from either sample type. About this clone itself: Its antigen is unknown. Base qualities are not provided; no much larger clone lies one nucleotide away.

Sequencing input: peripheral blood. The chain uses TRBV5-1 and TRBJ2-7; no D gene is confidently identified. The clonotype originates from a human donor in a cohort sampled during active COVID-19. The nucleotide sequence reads TGCGCCAGCAGAGAACTGTACGAGCAGTACTTC. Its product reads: CASRELYEQYF.